Shown below are 2 T cell receptor beta chains from a single sample sequenced in a study of CD8 T cells in ankylosing spondylitis. Each CDR3 protein gets one entry after TCRdb re-called the 5' RACE reads with MiXCR. This sample has 25,000 to 35,000 distinct CDR3 sequences, with 30% found just once. Sequences were obtained from synovial fluid, either unsorted or a sorted T cell fraction (not recorded which). The origin of the receptors is a male donor with ankylosing spondylitis.

A few counts support this clonotype. The chain combines TRBV6-1 with TRBJ2-7; possible D gene TRBD1, 5 bases. The CDR3 extends over 15 amino acids. V was clipped by 2 bases and J by 7 bases, with 18 bases between them. From germline, CDR1 is MNHNS and CDR2 SASEGT. CDR3 sequence reads: CASSEKPTGVSEQYV. In DNA, the CDR3 is TGTGCCAGCAGTGAAAAGCCCACAGGTGTCAGTGAGCAGTACGTC.

This clonotype occurred a few times. The chain is built from TRBV12-5 and TRBJ1-1; D may be TRBD1 (6 bases). Trimming stripped 3 bases from V and 8 bases from J, with 10 bases between. The CDR3 consists of 12 residues. Germline CDR1 and CDR2: LGHNT and FRNRAP. The CDR3 coding sequence is TGTGCTAGTGGTTTAACAGGGCGGGAAGCTTTCTTT. This sequence encodes CASGLTGREAFF.